Listed below are T cell receptor beta chains from one sample, sequenced in a study of blood T cell repertoires in COVID-19. Sequencing used immunoSEQ multiplex PCR; TCRdb keeps in-frame clones, though not all of them. Seen here are some 350,000 clones, 83% observed once, and the top ten hold 2.5% to 3.5%. Sequencing used peripheral blood. These receptors all come from a man aged 25 to 45 with active or convalescent COVID-19. Both conserved end residues are part of each CDR3. The D gene is left open where the match is weak. For some rows the clone size is stated as once, few or many, or as a class when expanded; others skip it.

size	V	D	J	CDR3	DNA
-	TRBV2	-	TRBJ2-3	CATSRVRGRSDTQYF	TGTGCCACCTCTCGGGTCAGGGGTAGATCAGATACGCAGTATTTT
-	TRBV7-2	-	TRBJ1-2	CASSLERSFGYTF	TGTGCCAGCAGCTTAGAAAGGAGTTTCGGCTACACCTTC
-	TRBV9	TRBD2	TRBJ2-7	CASSPYGTSGGSDEQYF	TGTGCCAGCAGCCCGTACGGGACTAGCGGGGGTAGCGACGAGCAGTACTTC
many	TRBV4-1	TRBD2	TRBJ2-1	CASSQERASGRSNEQFF	TGCGCCAGCAGCCAAGAGAGGGCTAGCGGGAGGAGCAATGAGCAGTTCTTC
-	TRBV11-2	TRBD1	TRBJ1-5	CASSPRTGPGPQHF	TGTGCCAGCAGTCCCAGGACAGGGCCGGGACCCCAGCATTTT
-	TRBV5-1	-	TRBJ1-1	CASRLDPQGTEAFF	TGCGCCAGCAGGCTGGACCCTCAGGGGACTGAAGCTTTCTTT
-	TRBV9	TRBD2	TRBJ2-5	CASSAGALANQETQYF	TGTGCCAGCAGCGCGGGAGCACTAGCGAACCAAGAGACCCAGTACTTC
-	TRBV2	TRBD2	TRBJ2-1	CASTPLAGVKNEQFF	TGTGCCAGCACCCCCCTAGCGGGAGTAAAAAATGAGCAGTTCTTC
-	TRBV19	-	TRBJ2-6	CASSIFFGANVLTF	TGTGCCAGTAGTATCTTCTTCGGGGCCAACGTCCTGACTTTC
-	TRBV28	-	TRBJ1-5	CASKSDQPQHF	TGTGCCAGCAAAAGCGATCAGCCCCAGCATTTT
-	TRBV11-2	-	TRBJ1-1	CASSLDPPGQTEAFF	TGTGCCAGCAGCTTAGATCCCCCAGGGCAAACTGAAGCTTTCTTT
-	TRBV4-3	-	TRBJ1-1	CASSQDRSNTEAFF	TGCGCCAGCAGCCAAGATAGAAGTAACACTGAAGCTTTCTTT
-	TRBV11-3	TRBD2	TRBJ2-1	CASSLGPSGSNEQFF	TGTGCCAGCAGCTTAGGGCCTAGCGGGAGCAATGAGCAGTTCTTC
-	TRBV19	TRBD1	TRBJ2-7	CASTPTGMDEQYF	TGTGCCAGTACCCCGACAGGGATGGACGAGCAGTACTTC
once	TRBV9	TRBD2	TRBJ2-1	CASSVAAGLVGGQQFF	TGTGCCAGCAGCGTAGCGGCCGGACTAGTCGGTGGGCAGCAGTTCTTC
-	TRBV15	-	TRBJ2-3	CATSRDQGEETFGTDTQYF	TGTGCCACCAGCAGAGATCAAGGAGAGGAAACCTTTGGCACAGATACGCAGTATTTT
-	TRBV2	-	TRBJ1-2	CASRQGLSNYGYTF	TGTGCCAGCAGGCAGGGGTTATCTAACTATGGCTACACCTTC
-	TRBV19	TRBD1	TRBJ2-7	CASRVGQGYHEQYF	TGTGCCAGTAGAGTCGGACAGGGGTACCACGAGCAGTACTTC
-	TRBV19	-	TRBJ2-2	CASRPDRNTGELFF	TGTGCCAGTAGACCGGACAGGAACACCGGGGAGCTGTTTTTT
-	TRBV4-3	-	TRBJ2-5	CASSPHYNGETQYF	TGCGCCAGCAGCCCACATTATAACGGGGAGACCCAGTACTTC
-	TRBV29-1	-	TRBJ2-3	CSAHVSTDTQYF	TGCAGCGCCCATGTTAGCACAGATACGCAGTATTTT
-	TRBV4-1	TRBD2	TRBJ2-7	CASSLATGTSGRYEQYF	TGCGCCAGCAGCCTAGCCACCGGGACTAGCGGACGGTACGAGCAGTACTTC
-	TRBV5-1	TRBD2	TRBJ2-1	CASSLAPGSGGAREQFF	TGCGCCAGCAGCTTGGCCCCGGGTAGCGGGGGGGCCCGTGAGCAGTTCTTC
-	TRBV19	-	TRBJ1-1	CASTRQEMNTEAFF	TGTGCCAGTACCAGACAGGAGATGAACACTGAAGCTTTCTTT
-	TRBV12-3/TRBV12-4	-	TRBJ2-1	CASSLDSDNEQFF	TGTGCCAGCAGTTTAGATTCGGACAATGAGCAGTTCTTC
-	TRBV4-2	TRBD2	TRBJ2-7	CASSQEAGSGTKKQYF	TGTGCCAGCAGCCAAGAGGCGGGGAGCGGGACTAAGAAGCAGTACTTC
-	TRBV7-6	TRBD2	TRBJ2-3	CASSLEAGGPTDTQYF	TGTGCCAGCAGCTTAGAGGCGGGGGGGCCGACAGATACGCAGTATTTT
once	TRBV7-2	TRBD1	TRBJ2-2	CASSLGTGEKLFF	TGTGCCAGCAGCTTAGGGACAGGGGAGAAGCTGTTTTTT
-	TRBV9	-	TRBJ2-7	CASSAGVQGRVEQYF	TGTGCCAGCAGCGCCGGGGTCCAGGGGCGGGTCGAGCAGTACTTC
once	TRBV9	TRBD2	TRBJ2-1	CASSAGGGVGIYNEQFF	TGTGCCAGCAGCGCTGGCGGGGGGGTCGGGATTTACAATGAGCAGTTCTTC
-	TRBV28	TRBD1	TRBJ1-6	CASSPGQGNSPLHF	TGTGCCAGCAGTCCGGGACAGGGTAATTCACCCCTCCACTTT
-	TRBV25-1	-	TRBJ1-2	CASSDSRQTASYGYTF	TGTGCCAGCAGTGACTCTCGACAGACGGCCTCCTATGGCTACACCTTC
-	TRBV19	-	TRBJ2-2	CASSPNPGVSTGELFF	TGTGCCAGTAGTCCCAACCCGGGGGTTTCCACCGGGGAGCTGTTTTTT
few	TRBV24-1	-	TRBJ1-2	CATSDGTGNYGYTF	TGTGCCACCAGTGATGGTACAGGGAACTATGGCTACACCTTC
-	TRBV7-9	TRBD1	TRBJ1-1	CASSLARIGTGGTEAFF	TGTGCCAGCAGCTTAGCCCGCATCGGGACAGGGGGGACTGAAGCTTTCTTT
-	TRBV25-1	-	TRBJ2-7	CASSEYAGGNGYEQYF	TGTGCCAGCAGTGAATACGCCGGAGGGAACGGATACGAGCAGTACTTC
-	TRBV24-1	-	TRBJ2-3	CATSDLRDTQYF	TGTGCCACCAGTGATTTGCGGGATACGCAGTATTTT
-	TRBV4-2	-	TRBJ2-7	CASSPLGGANEQYF	TGTGCCAGCAGCCCCCTTGGGGGGGCGAACGAGCAGTACTTC
-	TRBV6-6	TRBD1	TRBJ1-5	CASSARDRGKNQPQHF	TGTGCCAGCAGCGCAAGGGACAGGGGTAAGAATCAGCCCCAGCATTTT
-	TRBV19	-	TRBJ1-4	CASSVQGEGREKLFF	TGTGCCAGTAGTGTCCAAGGGGAGGGGAGGGAAAAACTGTTTTTT
-	TRBV9	TRBD1	TRBJ1-6	CASSTGTGYSPLHF	TGTGCCAGCAGCACCGGGACAGGGTATTCACCCCTCCACTTT
-	TRBV27	TRBD2	TRBJ2-7	CAGTGGGTYEQYF	TGTGCCGGCACGGGAGGCGGGACCTACGAGCAGTACTTC
-	TRBV6-5	TRBD2	TRBJ2-1	CASRDPGLVYNEQFF	TGTGCCAGCAGAGATCCGGGACTAGTCTACAATGAGCAGTTCTTC
-	TRBV19	-	TRBJ1-2	CASRAGNSYGYTF	TGTGCCAGTAGGGCAGGGAATAGCTATGGCTACACCTTC
-	TRBV11-2	TRBD2	TRBJ2-5	CASSLLAGGQTQYF	TGTGCCAGCAGCTTGCTAGCGGGAGGGCAGACCCAGTACTTC